This record looks at one T cell receptor beta chain sequence and its context. This clone was picked up one time. It lacks a known antigen. No base quality values were provided; no much bigger clone lies one nucleotide off. This entry belongs to a study of shared clonotypes between healthy human individuals (dated by TCRdb to the early 2020s). Background for the entire study: The cohort included three men and a couple of women between 18 and 49 years of age. To estimate repertoire size and how much clonotype sharing occurs between individuals, the study deeply sequenced the blood TCR repertoires of 4 to 6 healthy adults. Leukapheresis yielded between about 0.94 and 9 billion PBMCs per donor. For each donor, CD4 naive and CD4 memory were each run on three plates, CD8 naive on two plates, and CD8 memory on one plate. To increase sequencing depth and limit assay-specific biases, different laboratories used diverse techniques to prepare libraries and sequence TCR repertoires.

The CDR3 goes from the cysteine to the phenylalanine over 13 residues. Kept here is only the CDR3 DNA, which spans 39 bases and is read in frame from base 1. CDR1 SEHNR and CDR2 FQNEAQ were looked up in the germline V gene (reference sequence). The germline ends are 12 bases apart after V is trimmed by 8 bases and J by 4 bases. The donors were healthy, HIV-negative adults with no recently reported acute infections or vaccinations. All donors were Caucasian adults living in Nashville, Tennessee, USA. CD8 memory samples were composed of magnetically selected CD45RO+ cells combined with CCR7-negative CD45RA+ effector memory (TemRA) cells. Blood was obtained by leukapheresis, after which PBMCs were separated by Ficoll-Histopaque density gradient centrifugation and cryopreserved in liquid nitrogen vapor phase. Analytical flow cytometry was used to check the purity and quantity of each magnetically sorted T cell population. Each sorted fraction had its genomic DNA isolated and then quantified by UV absorbance on a Nanodrop 2000c.

TCR CDR3 regions were amplified from genomic DNA by multiplex PCR using the deep immunoSEQ assay. Extracted genomic DNA from each cell subset was spread evenly across all wells of several immunoSEQ 96-well plates, with each plate serving as a replicate. For sorted subsets, around 200 ng genomic DNA, equal to 30,000 or so T cell genomes, was loaded into each replicate PCR. Purified libraries were measured with a Qubit 3.0 fluorometer, size-checked on a Bioanalyzer 2100, and measured again with the KAPA Library Quantification kit. Every immunoSEQ 96-well plate was sequenced on a separate single-read 150-cycle Illumina NextSeq 550 flow cell. The paper's processing steps were these. Because the immunoSEQ output held only junctional sequences and lacked quality scores, the filtering could not match the filtering applied to full-length reads. To assign V/J genes and CDR3, sequences were annotated against IMGT germline references using PyIR, a Python wrapper for IgBLAST v1.9. Any read was removed if the V/J assignment was weak (E-value above 1e-6), the CDR3 was missing, or the read contained stop codons, out-of-frame junctions, or ambiguous translated residues. V3J clonotypes were defined by identical inferred V gene, J gene, and CDR3 amino acid sequence. The percentage overlap between two repertoires was calculated by dividing the number of shared unique clonotypes by the size of the smaller repertoire. Repertoire richness was assessed with RTK rarefaction, the Chao1 estimator, and Recon v2.1 estimates of unobserved clonotypes. Generation probabilities for all TCRbeta clonotypes obtained by the gDNA method from several donors were computed using OLGA. Imported from immuneACCESS, the table was reduced by TCRdb to in-frame sequences with V and J called. These copies leave out some clones; in studies compared against another copy, an unresolved V gene accounts for under half, and the cause of the remainder is not known. The DNA gave D and trimming, while V, J and clone size come from that table. For this sample the table gives 110,000 or so clones, of which about 62% were detected only once. Around 23% of the sample belongs to the ten largest clones.

What the research found in general, with its limitations: Larger estimated clonotype richness was generally found for naive subsets than for memory subsets. Around 5.4% of naive CD4, roughly 3.5% of naive CD8, 2.3% of memory CD4, and around 0.42% of memory CD8 clonotypes were shared across a few donors. Because the study included a small number of donors, the genetic and exposure-history diversity represented was limited. Rarefaction of sorted-subset datasets indicated incomplete sequencing despite the large sequencing depth. Sampling was restricted to blood, and TCR repertoires in tissue are likely to differ from TCR repertoires in blood. Higher generation probabilities were observed for clonotypes shared by all four sorted-subset donors than for non-shared clonotypes. Pairwise subsampling indicated that sequencing depth was expected to affect the degree of clonotype sharing among donors.

Source material: memory CD8+ T cells sorted from blood. This specimen's cell subset or site label, per the study, means: CD45RO+ cells pooled with CCR7-negative TemRA cells. The sequence was obtained from a woman aged 30 to 39 in good health. The chain links TRBV7-9 with TRBJ2-1; a weak D assignment points to TRBD1 (6 bases agree). The CDR3 region has the sequence CASLGTLYNEQFF. The DNA reads as follows: TGTGCCAGCCTCGGGACACTATACAATGAGCAGTTCTTC.